This T cell receptor (beta chain) was obtained from a study of blood T cell repertoires in COVID-19. The overall study: Both acute and convalescent COVID-19 samples were obtained from the United States, Italy and Spain. PBMCs, B-cell-depleted T cells, or T cells were the source of the cDNA or gDNA that made up the material.

Which cohort a participant joined came from the clinical history participants gave. The V gene's germline CDR1 is ENHRY and CDR2 SYGVKD. V lost 5 bases and J lost 5, with 13 bases in between. The CDR3 spans 14 residues. A single count supports this clone. Original processing notes: Quantification of nucleated cells was approximated via reference gene primer amplification. Libraries were prepared by immunoSEQ multiplex PCR; TCRdb keeps only in-frame clonotypes and omits some of them. V and J calls plus clone size are reproduced from that table; the DNA served to infer D and trimming. The table includes 290,000 or so clones, around 87% detected once.

Sequenced input: PBMCs or T cells enriched from blood (not recorded which). This chain connects TRBV10-3 to TRBJ2-1; D perhaps matches TRBD1 (5 bases). The source of this sequence is a woman under 30 with acute COVID-19. The CDR3 region has the DNA TGTGCCATCAGTCAGGGTTTAAAGGACAATGAGCAGTTCTTC. It specifies CAISQGLKDNEQFF.